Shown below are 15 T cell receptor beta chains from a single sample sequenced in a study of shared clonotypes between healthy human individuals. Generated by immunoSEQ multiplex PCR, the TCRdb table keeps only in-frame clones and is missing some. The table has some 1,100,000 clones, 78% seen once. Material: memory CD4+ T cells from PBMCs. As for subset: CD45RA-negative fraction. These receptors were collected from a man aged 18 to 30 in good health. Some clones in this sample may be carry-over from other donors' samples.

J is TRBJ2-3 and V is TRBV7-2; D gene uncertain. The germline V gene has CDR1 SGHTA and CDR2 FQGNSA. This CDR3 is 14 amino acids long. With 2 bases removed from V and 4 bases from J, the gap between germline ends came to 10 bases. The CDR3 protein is CASSLRGPADTQYF. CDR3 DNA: TGTGCCAGCAGCTTACGAGGACCGGCAGATACGCAGTATTTT.

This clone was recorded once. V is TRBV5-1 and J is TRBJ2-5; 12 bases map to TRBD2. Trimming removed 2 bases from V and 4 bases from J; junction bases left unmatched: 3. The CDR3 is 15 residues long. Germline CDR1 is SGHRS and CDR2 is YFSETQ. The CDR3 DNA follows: TGCGCCAGCAGCTTAACGGGACTAGCGGGAGAGACCCAGTACTTC. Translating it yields CASSLTGLAGETQYF.

CDR3 sequence: CASSQYIYEQYF. The CDR3 DNA reads as TGTGCCAGCAGCCAATATATCTACGAGCAGTACTTC. The chain is built from TRBV14 and TRBJ2-7, with no clear D. Germline V lookup: CDR1 SGHDN, CDR2 FVKESK. V was shortened by 2 bases and J by 3 bases, with 5 bases between the two germline ends. The CDR3 has 12 amino acids.

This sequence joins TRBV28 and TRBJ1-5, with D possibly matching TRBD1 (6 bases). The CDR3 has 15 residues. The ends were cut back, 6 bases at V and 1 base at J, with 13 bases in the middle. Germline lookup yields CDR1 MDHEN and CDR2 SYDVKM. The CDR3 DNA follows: TGTGCCAGCAGCCCGGGACACCAGAGCAATCAGCCCCAGCATTTT. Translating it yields CASSPGHQSNQPQHF. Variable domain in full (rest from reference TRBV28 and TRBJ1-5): DVKVTQSSRYLVKRTGEKVFLECVQDMDHENMFWYRQDPGLGLRLIYFSYDVKMKEKGDIPEGYSVSREKKERFSLILESASTNQTSMYLCASSPGHQSNQPQHFGDGTRLSIL.

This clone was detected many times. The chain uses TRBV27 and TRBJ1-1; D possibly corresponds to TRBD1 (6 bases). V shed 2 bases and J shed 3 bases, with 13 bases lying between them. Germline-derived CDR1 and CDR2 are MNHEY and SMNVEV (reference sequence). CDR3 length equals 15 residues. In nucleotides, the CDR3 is TGTGCCAGCAGTTTAGCGGGGGGCCGGGACACTGAAGCTTTCTTT. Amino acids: CASSLAGGRDTEAFF.

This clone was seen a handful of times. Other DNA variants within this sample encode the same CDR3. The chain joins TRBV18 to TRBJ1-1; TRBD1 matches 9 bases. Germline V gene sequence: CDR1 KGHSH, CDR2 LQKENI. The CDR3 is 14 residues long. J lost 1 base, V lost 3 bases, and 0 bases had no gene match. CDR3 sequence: CASSPDRGNTEAFF. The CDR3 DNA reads TGTGCCAGCTCACCGGACAGGGGGAACACTGAAGCTTTCTTT.

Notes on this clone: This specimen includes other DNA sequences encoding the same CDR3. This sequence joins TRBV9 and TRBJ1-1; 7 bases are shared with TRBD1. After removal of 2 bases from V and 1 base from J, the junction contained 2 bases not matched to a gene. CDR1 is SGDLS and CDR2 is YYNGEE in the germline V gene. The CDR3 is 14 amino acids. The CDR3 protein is CASSVGQANTEAFF. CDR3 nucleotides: TGTGCCAGCAGCGTCGGACAGGCGAACACTGAAGCTTTCTTT.

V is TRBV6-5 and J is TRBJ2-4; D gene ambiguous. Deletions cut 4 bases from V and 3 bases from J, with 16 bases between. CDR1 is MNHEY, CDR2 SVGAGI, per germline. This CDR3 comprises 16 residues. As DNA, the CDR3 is TGTGCCAGCAGTTCCAGACCGGCCGACGGCAAAAACATTCAGTACTTC. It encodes CASSSRPADGKNIQYF.

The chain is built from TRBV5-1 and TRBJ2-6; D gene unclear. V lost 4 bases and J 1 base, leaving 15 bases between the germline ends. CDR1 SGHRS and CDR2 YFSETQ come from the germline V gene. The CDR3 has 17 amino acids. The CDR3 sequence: CASSAPPLLSGANVLTF. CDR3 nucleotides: TGCGCCAGCAGCGCCCCACCCCTCTTATCTGGGGCCAACGTCCTGACTTTC.

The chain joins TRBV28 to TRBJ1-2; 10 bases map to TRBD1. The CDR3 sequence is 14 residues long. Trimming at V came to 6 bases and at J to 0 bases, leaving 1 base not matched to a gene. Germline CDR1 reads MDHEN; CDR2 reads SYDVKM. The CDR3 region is CASRGQGANYGYTF. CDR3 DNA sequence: TGTGCCAGCAGAGGACAGGGGGCTAACTATGGCTACACCTTC.

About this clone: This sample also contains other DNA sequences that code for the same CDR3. The CDR3 is CASSLSGNSYNEQFF. CDR3 nucleotides: TGTGCCAGCAGCTTAAGTGGAAACTCCTACAATGAGCAGTTCTTC. J is TRBJ2-1 and V is TRBV7-3; unclear D gene. The CDR3 spans 15 residues. Germline assignment: CDR1 SGHTA and CDR2 FQGTGA. V lost 1 base, J lost 0 bases, and 7 bases lay in between.

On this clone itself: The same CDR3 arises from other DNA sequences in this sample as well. The DNA of the CDR3 is TGCGCCAGCAGCTTACAGGGAGACTATGGCTACACCTTC. Translated, it gives CASSLQGDYGYTF. V and J are TRBV5-1 and TRBJ1-2, with a tentative D call TRBD1 (6 bases). V lost 2 bases to trimming and J lost 3 bases, with 8 bases between them. The length of the CDR3 is 13 residues. CDR1 is SGHRS and CDR2 is YFSETQ in the germline V gene.

DNA for the CDR3: TGTGCCAGCAGCTTTTTCGCCCGGGTCGGAGATACGCAGTATTTT. Encoded protein: CASSFFARVGDTQYF. V and J are TRBV7-3 and TRBJ2-3; no clear D gene. CDR3 length equals 15 residues. Trimming pared 3 bases from V and 5 bases from J, leaving 15 bases between. Germline V gene sequence: CDR1 SGHTA, CDR2 FQGTGA. Complete variable domain (other parts from reference TRBV7-3 and TRBJ2-3): GAGVSQTPSNKVTEKGKYVELRCDPISGHTALYWYRQSLGQGPEFLIYFQGTGAADDSGLPNDRFFAVRPEGSVSTLKIQRTERGDSAVYLCASSFFARVGDTQYFGPGTRLTVL.

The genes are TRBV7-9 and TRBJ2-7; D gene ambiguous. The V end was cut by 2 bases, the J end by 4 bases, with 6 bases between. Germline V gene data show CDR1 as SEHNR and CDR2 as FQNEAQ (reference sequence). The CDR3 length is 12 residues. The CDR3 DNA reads TGTGCCAGCAGCTTAAACAGTTACGAGCAGTACTTC. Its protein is CASSLNSYEQYF.

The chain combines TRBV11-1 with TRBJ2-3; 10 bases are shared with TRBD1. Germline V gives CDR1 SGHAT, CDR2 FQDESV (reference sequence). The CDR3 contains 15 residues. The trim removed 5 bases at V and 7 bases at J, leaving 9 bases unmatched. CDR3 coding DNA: TGTGCCAGCAGCCCACGAGGACAGGGGGGTTATACGCAGTATTTT. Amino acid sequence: CASSPRGQGGYTQYF.